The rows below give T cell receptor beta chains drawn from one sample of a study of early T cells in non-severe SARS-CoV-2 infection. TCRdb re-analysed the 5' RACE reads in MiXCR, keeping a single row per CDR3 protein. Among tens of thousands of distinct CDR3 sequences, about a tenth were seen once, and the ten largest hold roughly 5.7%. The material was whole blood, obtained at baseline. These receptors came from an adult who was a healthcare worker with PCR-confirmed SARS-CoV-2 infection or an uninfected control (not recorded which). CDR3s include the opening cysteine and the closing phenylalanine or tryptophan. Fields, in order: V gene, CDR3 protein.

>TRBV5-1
CASSLGQGRIMAGANVLTF
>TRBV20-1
CSARDLATTEQPQHF
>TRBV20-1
CSASMEEQFF
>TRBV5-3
CARSWTRDGVYPSGANVLTF
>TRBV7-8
CASSLASRGVTDTQYF
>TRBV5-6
CASSLGFNTEAFF
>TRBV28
CASSPGGREETQYF
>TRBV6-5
CASSYRTPGQGGQPQHF
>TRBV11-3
CASSLDRWEMNTGELFF
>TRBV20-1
CSATGAGELEQFF
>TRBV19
CASSMDLRRAAGANVLTF
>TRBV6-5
CATRAGAGGQPQHF
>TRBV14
CASSQLQGSVDTQYF
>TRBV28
CASNLGGPNYGYTF
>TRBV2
CASNGDFIYNEQFF
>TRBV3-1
CASSQMTGDSYNEQFF
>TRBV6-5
CASSYSISAFGAEAFF
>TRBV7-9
CASSLIGSSYEQYF
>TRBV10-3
CAISAGLLRGNTIYF
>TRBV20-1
CSASDLNTGELFF
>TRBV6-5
CASSYSGQGFPYEQYF
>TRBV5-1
CASSLYPDRNTEAFF
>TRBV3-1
CASATGPSAGNTIYF
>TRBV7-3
CASSFDRDTDTQYF
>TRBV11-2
CASSLVGGPFYNEQFF
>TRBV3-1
CASSQSGTSSIYEQYF
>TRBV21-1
CASSKVSIRHSYEQYF
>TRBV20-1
CSARVPGASNEKLFF
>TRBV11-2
CASSLDLNTGELFF
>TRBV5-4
CASKFDTFSPLHF
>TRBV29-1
CSVDVGASHEQYF
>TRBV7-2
CASSFSASGETQYF
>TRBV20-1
CSALTGIGNQPQHF
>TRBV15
CATSRDFGQPEQYF
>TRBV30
CAWRGDRGTDTQYF
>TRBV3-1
CASSHRTSGRAGETQYF
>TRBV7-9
CASSSGTSGAPYEQYF
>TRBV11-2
CASSRDRYEQYF
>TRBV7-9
CASSLVTGNYEQYF
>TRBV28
CASSTPRQPYEQYF
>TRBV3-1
CASSPWNGSIGNEQFF
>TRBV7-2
CASSLVQGARGYTF
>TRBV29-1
CSVRGRPATGELFF
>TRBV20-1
CSVTIRDTQYF
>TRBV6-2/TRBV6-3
CASTETGAHQPQHF
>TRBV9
CASSVAGHSSYNEQFF
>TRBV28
CASSSTGRDEQFF
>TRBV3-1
CASSSTGQGDYEQYF
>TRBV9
CASSVGLAGGGDTQYF
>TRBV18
CAAGDSLTEAFF
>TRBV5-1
CASRRGGTDTQYF
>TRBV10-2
CASRDVNYGYTF
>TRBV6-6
CASSYPGPGLAGVRSTDTQYF
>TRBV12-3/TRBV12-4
CATTGVGDTQYF
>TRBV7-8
CASSFRVSSYEQYF
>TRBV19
CAIRSSGADTQYF
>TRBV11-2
CASTPEGRRETQYF
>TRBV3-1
CASSQERTTWEAFF
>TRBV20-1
CSVMGQKLNEQFF
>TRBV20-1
CSARDPAGANSYEQYF